This TCR beta chain comes out of a study of cytomegalovirus exposure and HLA in healthy donors. In germline, CDR1 is SGHTA, CDR2 FQGNSA. With 5 bases clipped from V and 2 bases from J, the junction kept 5 bases outside the gene matches. CDR3 length: 15 amino acids. Findings and limits, study-wide: According to an earlier analysis, most TCR beta V segments yielded productive rearrangements about 87% or about 30% of the time. Later on, analysis showed that most CMV-associated TCR beta chains appeared to be HLA-restricted. An ancestry cluster, one associated with Asian ancestry, reportedly showed fewer N-insertions than the roughly 670-donor mean in a later analysis.

Primers for the PCR totalled 60 Vbeta and 13 Jbeta. Some clones are missing from TCRdb's copy, which holds only in-frame ones; the method was immunoSEQ multiplex PCR. The sample contains 100,000 to 150,000 clones, roughly 82% of which appear only once. With respect to this clone: The antigen remains undetermined.

The chain is built from TRBV7-2 and TRBJ2-5; TRBD2 aligns across 10 bases. The TCR comes from a male donor in good health and CMV-seropositive. Sequencing input: PBMCs. The CDR3 is CASSKTLAGQETQYF. The DNA of the CDR3 is TGTGCCAGCAGCAAGACACTAGCGGGGCAAGAGACCCAGTACTTC.